The next 31 T cell receptor beta chains were all read from a single sample in a study of blood T cell repertoires in COVID-19. The assay was immunoSEQ multiplex PCR, and TCRdb's table has in-frame clones only and misses some. The sample gives hundreds of thousands of clones, 85% to 90% of which show up once; about 1.1% is in the top ten. The sequencing input was PBMCs or T cells enriched from blood (not recorded which). The source of these receptors is a man aged 25-45 years who had recovered from COVID-19.

This chain connects TRBV2 to TRBJ1-5; 7 bases align to TRBD1. Unmatched junction bases numbered 10, after V lost 8 bases and J lost 6 bases. The CDR3 sequence is 14 residues long. Germline CDR1 SNHLY, CDR2 FYNNEI. In DNA, the CDR3 is TGTGCCAGCGGGTTAGGGGGCCCCACTCAGCCCCAGCATTTT. Protein product: CASGLGGPTQPQHF.

This chain's CDR3 is CASSSLGVPQYF. CDR3 nucleotide sequence: TGTGCCAGCAGCTCCTTAGGGGTTCCACAGTACTTC. V usage is TRBV11-2 and J usage is TRBJ2-7; a possible D gene is TRBD1 (5 bases). The CDR3 has 12 residues. Per the germline V gene, CDR1 is SGHAT and CDR2 is FQNNGV. The germline V and J ends were trimmed by 4 bases and 10 bases, with 14 bases remaining between them.

The genes are TRBV12-5 and TRBJ2-7; 9 bases are a match to TRBD1. The V segment lost 5 bases and the J segment 3 bases; nucleotides outside the gene matches: 11. Per germline, CDR1 LGHNT and CDR2 FRNRAP. This CDR3 comprises 16 residues. The CDR3, as DNA: TGTGCTAGTGGTCGAGGTCCGGGACAGGGATACTACGAGCAGTACTTC. Translating it yields CASGRGPGQGYYEQYF.

This chain links TRBV5-1 with TRBJ1-2; TRBD1 matches at 8 bases. V trimming: 2 bases; J trimming: 4 bases; junction bases outside the gene matches: 4. The CDR3 consists of 14 residues. The germline gives CDR1 SGHRS, CDR2 YFSETQ. This chain's CDR3 is CASSLGDRGYGYTF. The CDR3 coding sequence is TGCGCCAGCAGCTTAGGTGACAGGGGCTATGGCTACACCTTC.

This clone has a single count. The rearrangement uses TRBV15 and TRBJ1-4; 7 bases are a match to TRBD1. J was trimmed by 4 bases and V by 0 bases; bases with no gene match: 11. The germline V gene has CDR1 LNHNV and CDR2 YYDKDF (reference sequence). The CDR3 totals 18 residues. CDR3 coding DNA: TGTGCCACCAGCAGAGACCGGGAAGGGACAGCTCTTAATGAAAAACTGTTTTTT. Protein sequence: CATSRDREGTALNEKLFF.

The chain carries TRBV7-9 and TRBJ2-5; TRBD1 matches 7 bases. V was pared by 0 bases and J by 1 base, with 5 bases of the junction left unmatched. The CDR3 is 16 residues long. The germline gives CDR1 SEHNR, CDR2 FQNEAQ (reference sequence). CDR3 region: CASSLARDSFQETQYF. The CDR3, as DNA: TGTGCCAGCAGCTTAGCGAGGGACAGCTTCCAAGAGACCCAGTACTTC.

This clone appeared a few times. This rearrangement joins TRBV24-1 to TRBJ2-3; D is unresolved. The CDR3 is made up of 16 amino acids. Germline CDR1 and CDR2: KGHDR and SFDVKD. V dropped 2 bases and J dropped 0 bases, with 11 bases sitting between them. CDR3 nucleotide sequence: TGTGCCACCAGTGATTCCCTTCGTTCTAGCACAGATACGCAGTATTTT. This gives the protein CATSDSLRSSTDTQYF.

The rearrangement links TRBV5-6 to TRBJ2-7, with a possible D match to TRBD2 (6 bases). Deletions cut 1 base from V and 6 bases from J, with 29 bases between. This CDR3 contains 19 residues. From germline, CDR1 is SGHDT and CDR2 YYEEEE. Written as DNA, the CDR3 is TGTGCCAGCAGCTTGAGGATGGGGAGGACCGTGGATAGTACTCTCGAGCAGTACTTC. Protein: CASSLRMGRTVDSTLEQYF.

The V gene is TRBV27, the J gene TRBJ2-1; tentatively, D is TRBD1 (6 bases). Germline-derived CDR1 and CDR2 are MNHEY and SMNVEV (reference sequence). The CDR3 loop spans 13 amino acids. V shed 6 bases and J shed 7 bases, with 13 bases lying between them. CDR3: CASSSTGRNEQFF. The DNA for the CDR3 is TGTGCCAGCAGCTCGACAGGTCGGAATGAGCAGTTCTTC.

The chain is built from TRBV3-1 (or the pseudogene TRBV3-2) and TRBJ2-1, with 10 bases that match TRBD1. After removal of 4 bases from V and 4 bases from J, the junction contained 7 bases not matched to a gene. CDR1 LGHDT and CDR2 YNNKEL come from the germline V gene (reference sequence). The CDR3 is 16 amino acids. The CDR3, as DNA: TGTGCCAGCAGCCCAATCGGGACAGGGGTATACAATGAGCAGTTCTTC. Translated: CASSPIGTGVYNEQFF.

Details on this clone: Other DNA sequences from this sample encode an identical CDR3 as well. The V and J genes are TRBV6-5 and TRBJ2-1; the match to TRBD2 covers 8 bases. The length of the CDR3 is 15 residues. J gave up 0 bases and V 4 bases, and 2 bases lay outside the gene matches. Germline V gene lookup returns CDR1 MNHEY and CDR2 SVGAGI. For the CDR3, the DNA is TGTGCCAGCAGTTCGAGCGGGAGCTCCTACAATGAGCAGTTCTTC. Its translation is CASSSSGSSYNEQFF.

The chain uses TRBV27 and TRBJ1-1; a weak D match, TRBD1 (6 bases). CDR3 size: 14 residues. The germline V gene encodes CDR1 MNHEY and CDR2 SMNVEV (reference sequence). The germline V and J ends were trimmed by 6 bases and 0 bases, with 11 bases remaining between them. The CDR3 protein is CASRLDRLNTEAFF. The CDR3 bases are TGTGCCAGCAGATTGGACAGATTGAACACTGAAGCTTTCTTT.

This chain links TRBV18 with TRBJ2-7; D might be TRBD1 (5 bases). Germline-derived CDR1 and CDR2 are KGHSH and LQKENI. The CDR3 extends over 16 amino acids. Trimming stripped 2 bases from V and 2 bases from J, with 16 bases between. The CDR3 bases are TGTGCCAGCTCACCAAGCAGGGCCCTAGTCACCTACGAGCAGTACTTC. This sequence encodes CASSPSRALVTYEQYF.

The rearrangement uses TRBV28 and TRBJ1-5, with a weak D call TRBD1 (5 bases). Between the trimmed V and J ends, which lost 6 bases and 6 bases, there was a span of 15 bases. The CDR3 is 14 residues long. The germline V gene encodes CDR1 MDHEN and CDR2 SYDVKM. The CDR3 DNA follows: TGTGCCAGCAGCCTGGGACTGGGAAGTCAGCCCCAGCATTTT. Translated, it gives CASSLGLGSQPQHF.

The chain's CDR3 is CASSHGQGVLQETQYF. The CDR3, as DNA: TGCGCCAGCAGTCACGGACAGGGAGTTTTACAAGAGACCCAGTACTTC. This sequence joins TRBV23-1 and TRBJ2-5; TRBD1 matches 8 bases. TRBV23-1 is an ORF; its function is uncertain. CDR3 size: 16 residues. V was clipped by 3 bases and J by 2 bases; unmatched bases: 8.

This chain links TRBV14 with TRBJ2-5, with D tentatively TRBD1 (5 bases). V was cut by 0 bases and J by 3 bases, with 17 bases left in between. Germline V gene lookup returns CDR1 SGHDN and CDR2 FVKESK. The length of the CDR3 is 17 residues. DNA for the CDR3: TGTGCCAGCAGCCAAGATCGGAAGGGGATTTGGGAAGAGACCCAGTACTTC. It is translated as CASSQDRKGIWEETQYF.

The CDR3 here is CATSRDAAGGETQYF. The CDR3 coding sequence is TGTGCCACCAGCAGAGATGCGGCAGGGGGTGAGACCCAGTACTTC. The chain uses TRBV15 and TRBJ2-5; the match to TRBD1 covers 7 bases. The CDR3 is made up of 15 amino acids. The germline gives CDR1 LNHNV, CDR2 YYDKDF (reference sequence). V gave up 0 bases and J gave up 5 bases; unmatched junction bases: 6.

CDR3 in DNA: TGTGCCAGCACAGGTCTCTACGAGCAGTACTTC. The encoded protein is CASTGLYEQYF. This chain joins TRBV28 and TRBJ2-7; D unclear. This CDR3 has 11 residues. CDR1 MDHEN and CDR2 SYDVKM come from the germline V gene. V was pared by 7 bases and J by 3 bases, with 7 bases between.

This chain connects TRBV6-5 to TRBJ2-7; 9 bases match TRBD1. With V trimmed by 6 bases and J by 4 bases, 4 bases remained unmatched. The CDR3 length is 13 residues. CDR1 and CDR2 from the germline V gene are MNHEY and SVGAGI. The CDR3: CASRRDRDYEQYF. The CDR3 nucleotides read TGTGCCAGCAGAAGGGACAGGGATTACGAGCAGTACTTC.

The chain has TRBV27 and TRBJ2-7; a possible D gene is TRBD1 (6 bases). CDR1 and CDR2 (germline): MNHEY, SMNVEV (reference sequence). This CDR3 comprises 14 residues. The V end lost 3 bases, the J end lost 3 bases, and 12 bases lay between the germline ends. CDR3 coding DNA: TGTGCCAGCAGTTTGACCGGGACAAACTACGAGCAGTACTTC. It yields the protein CASSLTGTNYEQYF.

V and J are TRBV3-1 (or the pseudogene TRBV3-2) and TRBJ2-6, with D maybe TRBD1 (6 bases). There are 15 residues in the CDR3. The V gene lost 2 bases and the J gene lost 4 bases, with 9 bases spanning the gap. CDR1 and CDR2 from the germline V gene are LGHDT and YNNKEL (reference sequence). CDR3 nucleotide sequence: TGTGCCAGCAGCCAAACAGGGTTCGGGGCCAACGTCCTGACTTTC. It is translated as CASSQTGFGANVLTF.

The sample holds one count of this clone. The V call is TRBV28, the J call TRBJ2-7, with 7 bases that match TRBD1. Germline CDR1 MDHEN, CDR2 SYDVKM. With 2 bases clipped from V and 3 bases from J, the junction kept 10 bases outside the gene matches. The CDR3 runs 16 residues. The CDR3 DNA is TGTGCCAGCAGTTTAACGGCAGGGGGAAAACTCTACGAGCAGTACTTC. Protein sequence: CASSLTAGGKLYEQYF.

This chain connects TRBV5-6 to TRBJ1-2, with a possible D match to TRBD1 (6 bases). This CDR3 has 18 amino acids. Germline lookup yields CDR1 SGHDT and CDR2 YYEEEE. V shed 2 bases and J shed 5 bases, with 25 bases lying between them. The CDR3 region is CASSFGERQAWEGYGYTF. The CDR3 DNA follows: TGTGCCAGCAGCTTTGGTGAGAGACAGGCCTGGGAAGGATATGGCTACACCTTC.

This chain uses TRBV7-9 with TRBJ2-1; D ambiguous. The CDR3 consists of 11 residues. Trimming took off 1 base at V and 8 bases at J, with 3 bases between the two ends. Per germline, CDR1 SEHNR and CDR2 FQNEAQ (reference sequence). CDR3 protein: CASSLGDEQFF. CDR3 DNA: TGTGCCAGCAGCTTAGGAGATGAGCAGTTCTTC.

The rearrangement joins TRBV5-6 to TRBJ2-1, with D perhaps matching TRBD1 (6 bases). Germline V CDR1 and CDR2: SGHDT, YYEEEE. The V gene lost 2 bases and the J gene lost 3 bases, with 15 bases spanning the gap. This CDR3 is 16 amino acids long. This chain's CDR3 is CASSFLGAGGYNEQFF. DNA of the CDR3: TGTGCCAGCAGCTTCTTGGGGGCCGGAGGCTACAATGAGCAGTTCTTC.

The chain recombines TRBV6-4 with TRBJ2-1; 11 positions match TRBD2. The germline CDR1 and CDR2 sequences are MRHNA and SNTAGT. CDR3 length: 15 residues. Trimming took 9 bases from V and 5 from J; bases not matched to a gene: 9. The CDR3 sequence is CASSPGLADHNEQFF. The CDR3, as DNA: TGTGCCAGTAGTCCGGGACTAGCGGACCACAATGAGCAGTTCTTC.

This clone showed up just a few times. The chain links TRBV5-4 to TRBJ1-5; TRBD1 is a possible D gene (6 bases). V lost 3 bases and J 13 bases, leaving 17 bases between the germline ends. Germline CDR1 reads SGHNT; CDR2 reads YYREEE (reference sequence). The CDR3 sequence is 13 residues long. In nucleotides, the CDR3 is TGTGCCAGCAGCTGGGGGGGCGATGGGGCGCAGCATTTT. Translating it yields CASSWGGDGAQHF.

Here the CDR3 DNA reads TGTGCCAGCAGCAAAGGGGGCAGGAGAAATTATAGCAATCAGCCCCAGCATTTT. Its translation: CASSKGGRRNYSNQPQHF. The V and J genes are TRBV21-1 and TRBJ1-5; the D call of TRBD1 is as the table states it, not checked on the DNA. TRBV21-1 is marked as a pseudogene. CDR3 length equals 18 residues.

This rearrangement joins TRBV2 to TRBJ2-1; D may be TRBD1 (6 bases). V lost 5 bases to trimming and J lost 10 bases, with 21 bases between them. CDR3 length equals 15 residues. Germline V gene data show CDR1 as SNHLY and CDR2 as FYNNEI. The CDR3 reads CASSPNLPTGGEQFF. DNA of the CDR3: TGTGCCAGCAGTCCTAATCTCCCGACAGGTGGGGAGCAGTTCTTC. The full variable domain, with the rest looked up from reference TRBV2 and TRBJ2-1, is EPEVTQTPSHQVTQMGQEVILRCVPISNHLYFYWYRQILGQKVEFLVSFYNNEISEKSEIFDDQFSVERPDGSNFTLKIRSTKLEDSAMYFCASSPNLPTGGEQFFGPGTRLTVL.

This chain links TRBV19 with TRBJ1-6; D is unclear. Per the germline V gene, CDR1 is LNHDA and CDR2 is SQIVND (reference sequence). The CDR3 covers 13 residues. With 5 bases removed from V and 10 bases from J, the gap between germline ends came to 12 bases. The CDR3 DNA reads TGTGCCAGTAGTCGCAGGCCAGAATCACCCCTCCACTTT. Its protein product is CASSRRPESPLHF.

This chain links TRBV18 with TRBJ2-1; no reliable D call. Germline-derived CDR1 and CDR2 are KGHSH and LQKENI. V was shortened by 4 bases and J by 3 bases, with 10 bases between the two germline ends. The CDR3 is made up of 14 amino acids. The CDR3, as DNA: TGTGCCAGCTCACTCCTGGAGAACTACAATGAGCAGTTCTTC. Protein product: CASSLLENYNEQFF.